This T cell receptor (beta chain) was identified during a study of PD-L1 blockade in urothelial cancer. The wider study: Males with bladder-origin urothelial cancer made up about 85% of the roughly 29 patients.

The ends were cut back, 2 bases at V and 0 bases at J, with 3 bases in the middle. Germline-derived CDR1 and CDR2 are WNHNN and SYGVQD (reference sequence). The CDR3 is made up of 13 amino acids. TCRdb's table, derived via immunoSEQ multiplex PCR, lists solely in-frame clones and lacks some. The sample consists of fewer than 50,000 clones, 70% to 80% of them appearing once. Time point given: pretreatment peripheral blood. The clonotype was recovered from a man between 65 and 80 years old with urothelial cancer. Here the sequenced sample was PBMCs, taken around atezolizumab (anti-PD-L1) treatment. This rearrangement joins TRBV10-1 to TRBJ2-3; D is undetermined. The CDR3 DNA sequence: TGCGCCAGCAGTGAGCCGAGCACAGATACGCAGTATTTT. Protein sequence: CASSEPSTDTQYF.